This T cell receptor beta chain was identified in a study of blood T cell repertoires in COVID-19. Trimming cost V 7 bases and J 3 bases; bases outside gene matches: 4. Germline CDR1 LNHDA, CDR2 SQIVND (reference sequence). The CDR3 length is 14 residues. Only in-frame clones appear in the TCRdb table, and some are missing; sequencing was by immunoSEQ multiplex PCR. The sample lists 110,000 or so clones; roughly four fifths were seen once. Source material: peripheral blood. This sequence joins TRBV19 and TRBJ1-5; 9 nucleotides line up with TRBD1. This sequence was found in a woman in her 70s with acute or convalescent COVID-19. The CDR3 coding sequence is TGTGCCAGTACCCGACAGGGGGACAATCAGCCCCAGCATTTT. Protein: CASTRQGDNQPQHF.